This T cell receptor (beta chain) is from a study of Ad26.COV2.S vaccination and SARS-CoV-2 variants. TCRdb's copy holds only in-frame clones and misses some; the assay was immunoSEQ multiplex PCR. In the table there are a few hundred thousand clones, about 90% of which are singletons. Treatment specified: 19 received Ad26.COV2.S at low or high dose, single or two shots; 5 received placebo; per-sample allocation not given. Samples came from day 63 after the first vaccine or placebo injection. The length of the CDR3 is 16 residues. V lost 0 bases, J lost 0 bases, and 6 bases lay in between. CDR1 and CDR2 (germline): LGHNA, YSLEER.

This material consisted of peripheral blood, taken in a trial of Ad26.COV2.S vaccine versus placebo. This clonotype was sampled from a person aged 18-60 years who received the Ad26.COV2.S COVID-19 vaccine or a placebo. The J gene is TRBJ2-6, the V gene TRBV4-3, with D uncertain. CDR3 amino acids: CASSQEQTSGANVLTF. The DNA of the CDR3 is TGCGCCAGCAGCCAAGAACAGACCTCTGGGGCCAACGTCCTGACTTTC.